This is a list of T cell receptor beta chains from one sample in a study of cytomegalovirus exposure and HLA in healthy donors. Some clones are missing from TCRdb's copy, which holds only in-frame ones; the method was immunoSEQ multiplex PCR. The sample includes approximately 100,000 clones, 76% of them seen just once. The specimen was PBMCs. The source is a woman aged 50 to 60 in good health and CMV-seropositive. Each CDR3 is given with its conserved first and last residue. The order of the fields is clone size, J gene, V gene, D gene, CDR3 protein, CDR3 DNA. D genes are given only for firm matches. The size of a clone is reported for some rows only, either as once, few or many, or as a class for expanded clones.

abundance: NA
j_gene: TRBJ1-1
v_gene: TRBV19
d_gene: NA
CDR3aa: CASSFQGTAVYTEAFF
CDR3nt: TGTGCCAGTAGTTTCCAGGGGACCGCCGTATACACTGAAGCTTTCTTT

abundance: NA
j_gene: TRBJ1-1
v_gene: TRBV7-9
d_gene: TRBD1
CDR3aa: CASSSSGGPRGAFF
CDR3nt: TGTGCCAGCAGCTCCTCAGGGGGCCCGAGAGGAGCTTTCTTT

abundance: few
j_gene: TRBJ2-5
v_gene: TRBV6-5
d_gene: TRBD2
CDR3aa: CASRQGLAVQETQYF
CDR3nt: TGTGCCAGCAGACAAGGACTAGCGGTCCAAGAGACCCAGTACTTC

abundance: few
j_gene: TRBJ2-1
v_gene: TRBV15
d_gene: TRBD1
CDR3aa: CATSRPDREGNEQFF
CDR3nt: TGTGCCACCAGCAGACCCGACAGGGAAGGGAATGAGCAGTTCTTC

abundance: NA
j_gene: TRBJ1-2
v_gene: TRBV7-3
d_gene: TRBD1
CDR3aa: CASSPEGQGELYGYTF
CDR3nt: TGTGCCAGCAGCCCCGAGGGACAGGGGGAACTATATGGCTACACCTTC

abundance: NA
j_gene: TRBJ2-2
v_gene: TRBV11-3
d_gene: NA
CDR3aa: CASSLVSGENTGELFF
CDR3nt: TGTGCCAGCAGCTTAGTTAGCGGCGAAAACACCGGGGAGCTGTTTTTT

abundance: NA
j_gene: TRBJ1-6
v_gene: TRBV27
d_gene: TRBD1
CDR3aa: CASSTGTANSPLHF
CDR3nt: TGTGCCAGCAGTACTGGGACAGCTAATTCACCCCTCCACTTT

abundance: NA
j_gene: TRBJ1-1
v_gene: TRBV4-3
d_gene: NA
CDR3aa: CASSQDSYLMNTEAFF
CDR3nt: TGCGCCAGCAGCCAAGACAGTTACCTGATGAACACTGAAGCTTTCTTT

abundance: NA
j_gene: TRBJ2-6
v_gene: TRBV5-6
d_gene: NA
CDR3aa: CASSLVRISGANGLTF
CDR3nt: TGTGCCAGCAGCTTGGTTCGGATCTCTGGGGCCAACGGCCTGACTTTC

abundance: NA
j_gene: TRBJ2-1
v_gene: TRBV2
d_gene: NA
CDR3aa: CASTTIRGNEQFF
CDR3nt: TGTGCCAGCACCACAATAAGAGGCAATGAGCAGTTCTTC

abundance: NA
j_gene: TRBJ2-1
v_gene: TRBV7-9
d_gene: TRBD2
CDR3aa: CSSSLSGRPSYNEQFF
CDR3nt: TGTTCCAGCAGCTTAAGCGGGAGGCCCTCCTACAATGAGCAGTTCTTC

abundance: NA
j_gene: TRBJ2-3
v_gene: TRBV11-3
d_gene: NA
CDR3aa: CASSLGGSGNTQYF
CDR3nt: TGTGCCAGCAGCTTAGGAGGTAGCGGCAATACGCAGTATTTT

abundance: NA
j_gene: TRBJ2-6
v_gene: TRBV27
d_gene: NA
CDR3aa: CASSVSRGSGANGLTF
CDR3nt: TGTGCCAGCAGTGTAAGCAGGGGTTCTGGGGCCAACGGCCTGACTTTC

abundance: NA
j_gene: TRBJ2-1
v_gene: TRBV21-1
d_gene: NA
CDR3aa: CASSPLGSGVLHGNEQFF
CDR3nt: TGTGCCAGCAGCCCGCTGGGGAGCGGGGTCCTTCATGGGAATGAGCAGTTCTTC

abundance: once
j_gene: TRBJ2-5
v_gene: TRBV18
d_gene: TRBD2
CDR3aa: CASSPSSGTQETQYF
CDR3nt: TGTGCCAGCTCACCTAGTAGCGGGACTCAAGAGACCCAGTACTTC

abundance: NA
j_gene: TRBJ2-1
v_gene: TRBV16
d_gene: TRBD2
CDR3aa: CASSQSLAGVYNEQFF
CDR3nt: TGTGCCAGCAGCCAATCACTGGCGGGAGTCTACAATGAGCAGTTCTTC

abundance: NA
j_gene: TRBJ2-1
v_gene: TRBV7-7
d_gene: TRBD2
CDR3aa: CASSLGLAAYNEQFF
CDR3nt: TGTGCCAGCAGCTTAGGACTAGCGGCCTACAATGAGCAGTTCTTC

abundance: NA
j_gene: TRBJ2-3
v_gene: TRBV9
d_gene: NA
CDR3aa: CASSVGADTQYF
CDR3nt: TGTGCCAGCAGCGTGGGCGCAGATACGCAGTATTTT

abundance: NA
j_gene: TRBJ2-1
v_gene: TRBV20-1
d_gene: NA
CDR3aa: CSVRFNEQFF
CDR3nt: TGCAGTGTCAGATTCAATGAGCAGTTCTTC

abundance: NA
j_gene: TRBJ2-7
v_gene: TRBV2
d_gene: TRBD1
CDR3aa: CASSGVTGDYEQYF
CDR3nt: TGTGCCAGCAGTGGGGTGACAGGGGACTACGAGCAGTACTTC

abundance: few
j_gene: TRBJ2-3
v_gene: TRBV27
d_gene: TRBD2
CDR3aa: CASSFKWSGTTDTQYF
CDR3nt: TGTGCCAGCAGTTTCAAGTGGAGCGGGACCACAGATACGCAGTATTTT

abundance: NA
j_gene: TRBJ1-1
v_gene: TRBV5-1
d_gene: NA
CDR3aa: CASSLGRWENTEAFF
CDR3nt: TGCGCCAGCAGCTTGGGGAGGTGGGAGAACACTGAAGCTTTCTTT

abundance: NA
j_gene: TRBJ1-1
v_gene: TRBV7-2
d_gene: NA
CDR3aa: CASSPQAPLNTEAFF
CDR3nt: TGTGCCAGCAGCCCGCAGGCGCCGTTGAACACTGAAGCTTTCTTT

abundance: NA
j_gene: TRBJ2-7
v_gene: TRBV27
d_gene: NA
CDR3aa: CASSLSASSKGEQYF
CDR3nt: TGTGCCAGCAGTTTATCTGCCAGCTCCAAGGGGGAGCAGTACTTC

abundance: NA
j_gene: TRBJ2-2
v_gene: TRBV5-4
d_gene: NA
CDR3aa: CASSTNPSDTGELFF
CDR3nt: TGTGCCAGCAGCACCAATCCGTCGGACACCGGGGAGCTGTTTTTT

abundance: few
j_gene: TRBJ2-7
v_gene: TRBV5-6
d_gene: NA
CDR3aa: CASSNGQFLYEQYF
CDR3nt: TGTGCCAGCAGCAACGGACAGTTCTTATACGAGCAGTACTTC